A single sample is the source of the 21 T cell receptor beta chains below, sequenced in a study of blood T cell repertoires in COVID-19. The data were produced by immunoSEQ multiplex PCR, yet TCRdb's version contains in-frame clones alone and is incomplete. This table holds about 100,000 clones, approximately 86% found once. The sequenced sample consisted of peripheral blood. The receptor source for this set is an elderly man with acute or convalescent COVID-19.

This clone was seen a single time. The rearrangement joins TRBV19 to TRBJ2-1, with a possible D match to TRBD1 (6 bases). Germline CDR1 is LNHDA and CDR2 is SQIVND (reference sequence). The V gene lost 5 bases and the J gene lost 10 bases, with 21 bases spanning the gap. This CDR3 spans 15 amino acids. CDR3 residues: CASSVWVQGNGEQFF. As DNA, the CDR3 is TGTGCCAGTAGTGTATGGGTCCAGGGGAACGGGGAGCAGTTCTTC.

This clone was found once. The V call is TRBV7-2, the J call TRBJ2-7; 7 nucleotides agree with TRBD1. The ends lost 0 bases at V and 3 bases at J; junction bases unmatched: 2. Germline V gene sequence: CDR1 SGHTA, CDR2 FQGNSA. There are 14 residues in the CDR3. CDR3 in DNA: TGTGCCAGCAGCTTAGCGACAGGGTACTACGAGCAGTACTTC. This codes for CASSLATGYYEQYF.

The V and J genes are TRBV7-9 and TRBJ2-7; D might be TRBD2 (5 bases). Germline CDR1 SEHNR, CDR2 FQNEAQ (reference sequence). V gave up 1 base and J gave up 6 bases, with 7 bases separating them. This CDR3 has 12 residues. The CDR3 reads CASSLGESEQYF. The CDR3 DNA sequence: TGTGCCAGCAGCTTAGGGGAGTCCGAGCAGTACTTC.

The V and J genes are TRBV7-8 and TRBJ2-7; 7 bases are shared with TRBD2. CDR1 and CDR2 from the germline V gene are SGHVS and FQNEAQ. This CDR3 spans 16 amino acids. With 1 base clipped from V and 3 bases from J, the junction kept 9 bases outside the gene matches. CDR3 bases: TGTGCCAGCAGCTTAGGTGTTCGGGCTAGCGGCTACGAGCAGTACTTC. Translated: CASSLGVRASGYEQYF.

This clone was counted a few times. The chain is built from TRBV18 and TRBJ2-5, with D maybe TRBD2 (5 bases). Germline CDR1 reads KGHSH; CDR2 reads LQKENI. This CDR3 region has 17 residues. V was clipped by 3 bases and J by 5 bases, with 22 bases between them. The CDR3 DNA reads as TGTGCCAGCTCACCCCGCCCAGGTCCGGGGTATGGGGAGACCCAGTACTTC. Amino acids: CASSPRPGPGYGETQYF.

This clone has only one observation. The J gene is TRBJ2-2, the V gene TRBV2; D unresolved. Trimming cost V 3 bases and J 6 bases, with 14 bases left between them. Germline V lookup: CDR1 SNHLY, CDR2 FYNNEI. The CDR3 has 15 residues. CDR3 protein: CASSESDTPAGELFF. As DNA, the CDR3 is TGTGCCAGCAGTGAGTCCGACACTCCCGCCGGGGAGCTGTTTTTT.

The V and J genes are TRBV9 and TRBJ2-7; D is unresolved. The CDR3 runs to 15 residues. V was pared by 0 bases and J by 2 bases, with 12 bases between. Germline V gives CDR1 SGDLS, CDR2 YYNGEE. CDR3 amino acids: CASSVVADPTYEQYF. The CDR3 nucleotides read TGTGCCAGCAGCGTAGTGGCAGATCCAACCTACGAGCAGTACTTC. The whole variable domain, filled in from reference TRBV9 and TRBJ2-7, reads DSGVTQTPKHLITATGQRVTLRCSPRSGDLSVYWYQQSLDQGLQFLIQYYNGEERAKGNILERFSAQQFPDLHSELNLSSLELGDSALYFCASSVVADPTYEQYFGPGTRLTVT.

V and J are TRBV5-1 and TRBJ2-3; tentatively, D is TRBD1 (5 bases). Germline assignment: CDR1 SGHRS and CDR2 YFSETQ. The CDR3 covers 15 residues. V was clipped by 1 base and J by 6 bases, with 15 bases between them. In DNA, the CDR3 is TGCGCCAGCAGCTTGCAGGGAAGACCCTCGGATACGCAGTATTTT. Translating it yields CASSLQGRPSDTQYF.

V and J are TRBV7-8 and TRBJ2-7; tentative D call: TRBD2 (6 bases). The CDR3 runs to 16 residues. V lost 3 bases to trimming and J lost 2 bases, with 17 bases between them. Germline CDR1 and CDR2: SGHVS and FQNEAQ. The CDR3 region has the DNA TGTGCCAGCAGCTTCCAGAGCGGGCCAGTCACCTACGAGCAGTACTTC. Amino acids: CASSFQSGPVTYEQYF.

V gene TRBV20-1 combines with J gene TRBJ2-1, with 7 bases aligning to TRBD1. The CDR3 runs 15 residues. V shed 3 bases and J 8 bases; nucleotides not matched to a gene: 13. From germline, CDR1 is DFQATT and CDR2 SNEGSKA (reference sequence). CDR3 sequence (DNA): TGCAGTGCTAGTAAATTGTTTGAGGGGGCCGATGAGCAGTTCTTC. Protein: CSASKLFEGADEQFF.

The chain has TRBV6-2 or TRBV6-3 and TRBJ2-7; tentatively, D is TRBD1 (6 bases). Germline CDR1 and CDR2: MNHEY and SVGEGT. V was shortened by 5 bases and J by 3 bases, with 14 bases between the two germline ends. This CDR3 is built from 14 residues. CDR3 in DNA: TGTGCCAGCAGTGACCCGGGACAAGTCTACGAGCAGTACTTC. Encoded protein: CASSDPGQVYEQYF.

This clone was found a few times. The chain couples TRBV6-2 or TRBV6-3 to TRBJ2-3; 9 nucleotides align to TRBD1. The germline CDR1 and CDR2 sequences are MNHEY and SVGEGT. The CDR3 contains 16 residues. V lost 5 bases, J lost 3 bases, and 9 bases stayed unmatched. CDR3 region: CASSQQAGQGTDTQYF. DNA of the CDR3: TGTGCCAGCAGTCAGCAAGCGGGACAGGGAACAGATACGCAGTATTTT.

CDR3 in DNA: TGTGCCAGCAGTTACCGGACAGGCAGCTCTGGAAACACCATATATTTT. Protein sequence: CASSYRTGSSGNTIYF. The chain couples TRBV6-2 or TRBV6-3 to TRBJ1-3, with 7 bases fitting TRBD1. The CDR3 covers 16 residues. With V trimmed by 2 bases and J by 0 bases, 4 bases remained unmatched. CDR1 MNHEY and CDR2 SVGEGT come from the germline V gene.

The CDR3 is CASNQAGQGGNTIYF. The CDR3 DNA reads as TGTGCCAGCAACCAGGCGGGCCAGGGGGGAAACACCATATATTTT. The rearrangement joins TRBV28 to TRBJ1-3; TRBD1 might be the D (6 bases). Germline CDR1 MDHEN, CDR2 SYDVKM. V was shortened by 7 bases and J by 4 bases, with 17 bases between the two germline ends. The CDR3 has 15 residues.

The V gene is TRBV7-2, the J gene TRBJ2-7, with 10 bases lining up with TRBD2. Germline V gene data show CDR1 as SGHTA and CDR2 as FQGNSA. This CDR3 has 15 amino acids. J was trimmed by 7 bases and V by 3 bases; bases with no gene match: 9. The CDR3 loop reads CASSFFLAGENEQYF. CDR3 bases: TGTGCCAGCAGCTTTTTTCTAGCGGGAGAGAATGAGCAGTACTTC.

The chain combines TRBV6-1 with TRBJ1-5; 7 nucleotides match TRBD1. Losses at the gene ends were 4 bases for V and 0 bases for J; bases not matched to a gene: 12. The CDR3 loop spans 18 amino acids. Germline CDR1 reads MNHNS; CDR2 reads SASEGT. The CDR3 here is CASSVGTARVYSNQPQHF. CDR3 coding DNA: TGTGCCAGCAGTGTCGGGACAGCTAGGGTGTATAGCAATCAGCCCCAGCATTTT.

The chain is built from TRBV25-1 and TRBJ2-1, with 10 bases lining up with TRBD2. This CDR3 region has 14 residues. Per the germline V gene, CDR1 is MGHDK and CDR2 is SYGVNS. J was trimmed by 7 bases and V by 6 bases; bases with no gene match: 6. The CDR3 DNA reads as TGTGCCAGCAGAGAAGCGGGAGGGCTTAATGAGCAGTTCTTC. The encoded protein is CASREAGGLNEQFF.

The CDR3 sequence is CASVDSPSNEQFF. The CDR3 DNA is TGTGCCAGTGTGGACTCACCGTCCAATGAGCAGTTCTTC. The chain uses TRBV19 and TRBJ2-1; D is possibly TRBD2 (5 bases). From germline, CDR1 is LNHDA and CDR2 SQIVND (reference sequence). The CDR3 loop spans 13 amino acids. V was trimmed by 8 bases and J by 6 bases, leaving 14 bases between them.

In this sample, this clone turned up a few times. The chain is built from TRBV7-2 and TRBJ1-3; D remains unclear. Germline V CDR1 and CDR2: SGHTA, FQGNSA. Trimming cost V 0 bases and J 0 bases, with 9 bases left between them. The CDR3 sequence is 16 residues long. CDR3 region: CASSLAGGNSGNTIYF. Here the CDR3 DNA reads TGTGCCAGCAGCTTAGCCGGCGGGAACTCTGGAAACACCATATATTTT.

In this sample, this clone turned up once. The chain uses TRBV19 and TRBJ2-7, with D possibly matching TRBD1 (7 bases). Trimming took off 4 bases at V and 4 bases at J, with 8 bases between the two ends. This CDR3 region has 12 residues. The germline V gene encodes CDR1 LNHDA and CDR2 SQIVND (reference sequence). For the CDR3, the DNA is TGTGCCAGTAGTACAGGGGGGTACGAGCAGTACTTC. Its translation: CASSTGGYEQYF.

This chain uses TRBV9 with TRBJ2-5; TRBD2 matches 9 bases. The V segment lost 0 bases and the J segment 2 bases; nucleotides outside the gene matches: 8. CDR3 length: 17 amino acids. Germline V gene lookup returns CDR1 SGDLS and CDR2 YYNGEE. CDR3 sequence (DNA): TGTGCCAGCAGCGTAGGTATTAGCGGGAGACCACAAGAGACCCAGTACTTC. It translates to CASSVGISGRPQETQYF.